The next 31 T cell receptor beta chains were all read from a single sample in a study of breast tumors, draining lymph nodes, adjacent tissues. A single record per CDR3 protein comes from TCRdb applying MiXCR to the multiplex PCR reads. The sample includes tens of thousands of distinct CDR3 sequences, roughly 23% of them seen just once. The sample consisted of breast tumor tissue. These TCRs come from a female donor with breast cancer. Some clones in this sample may be carry-over from other donors' samples.

This clonotype was detected ten times or more. J is TRBJ1-2 and V is TRBV6-5; maybe TRBD1 (5 bases). The CDR3 has 16 residues. V was trimmed by 0 bases and J by 0 bases, leaving 11 bases between them. CDR1 is MNHEY, CDR2 SVGAGI, per germline. The CDR3 sequence: CASSYSGVRPNYGYTF. CDR3 coding DNA: TGTGCCAGCAGTTACTCGGGGGTCAGACCTAACTATGGCTACACCTTC.

This clonotype was seen many times. V gene TRBV9 combines with J gene TRBJ1-6, with 9 positions matching TRBD1. The CDR3 runs 16 residues. Germline-derived CDR1 and CDR2 are SGDLS and YYNGEE. V shed 7 bases and J 8 bases; nucleotides not matched to a gene: 13. CDR3 amino acids: CASGKSGTGSDSPLHF. In DNA, the CDR3 is TGTGCCAGCGGCAAGTCCGGGACAGGGTCTGATTCACCCCTCCACTTT.

The table lists this clonotype with many counts. In nucleotides, the CDR3 is TGTGCCAGCACGTGGGACTCTGGAAACACCATATATTTT. Residues: CASTWDSGNTIYF. J is TRBJ1-3 and V is TRBV28; the D is unclear. The CDR3 runs 13 residues. Per the germline V gene, CDR1 is MDHEN and CDR2 is SYDVKM. V lost 7 bases to trimming and J lost 0 bases, with 7 bases between them.

This clonotype was seen ten or more times. The chain couples TRBV20-1 to TRBJ1-4; possibly TRBD1 for D (5 bases). This CDR3 has 12 residues. Trimming pared 3 bases from V and 5 bases from J, leaving 7 bases between. Germline V gene lookup returns CDR1 DFQATT and CDR2 SNEGSKA (reference sequence). CDR3 nucleotides: TGCAGTGCTAGGCGGGGGAATGAAAAACTGTTTTTT. It encodes CSARRGNEKLFF.

This clonotype has ten or more counts. The V call is TRBV11-3, the J call TRBJ1-2; D remains ambiguous. The CDR3 covers 12 residues. V dropped 8 bases and J dropped 8 bases, with 15 bases sitting between them. In germline, CDR1 is SGHNT, CDR2 YENEEA. The CDR3: CASARPTMGYTF. The CDR3 nucleotides are TGTGCCAGCGCCCGACCTACTATGGGCTACACCTTC.

This clonotype was detected ten times or more. V is TRBV3-1 and J is TRBJ2-3, with 8 bases identical to TRBD2. Trimming took 5 bases from V and 3 from J; bases not matched to a gene: 13. Germline values: CDR1 LGHDT, CDR2 YNNKEL (reference sequence). The CDR3 has 17 residues. The CDR3 region is CASSKVRTGGPTDTQYF. CDR3 coding DNA: TGTGCCAGCAGCAAAGTCAGAACGGGGGGGCCGACAGATACGCAGTATTTT.

Only one count was recorded for this clonotype. This may be a read error, as it is one base from a much larger clone. V is TRBV11-2 and J is TRBJ2-1; D is perhaps TRBD1 (6 bases). This CDR3 comprises 13 residues. Germline V CDR1 and CDR2: SGHAT, FQNNGV. Trimming cost V 5 bases and J 9 bases, with 14 bases left between them. In DNA, the CDR3 is TGTGCCAGCAGCCTCCTACAGGGAAGTGAGCAGTTCTTC. Translation gives CASSLLQGSEQFF.

This clonotype appeared many times. The gene calls are TRBV12-3 or TRBV12-4 and TRBJ2-7; no clear D gene. V shed 5 bases and J shed 4 bases, with 12 bases lying between them. The CDR3 covers 13 residues. In DNA, the CDR3 is TGTGCCAGCAGTCTGAGAAATCGTTACGAGCAGTACTTC. Protein: CASSLRNRYEQYF.

The sample holds many counts of this clonotype. The rearrangement uses TRBV20-1 and TRBJ1-5; D ambiguous. Deletions cut 3 bases from V and 1 base from J, with 10 bases between. The CDR3 covers 14 residues. Germline loops: CDR1 DFQATT, CDR2 SNEGSKA (reference sequence). The CDR3 spells CSARTLGSNQPQHF. The CDR3 DNA reads TGCAGTGCTAGGACCCTCGGAAGCAATCAGCCCCAGCATTTT.

This clonotype appeared many times. This chain connects TRBV7-9 to TRBJ1-5; D might be TRBD1 (5 bases). Germline CDR1 reads SEHNR; CDR2 reads FQNEAQ (reference sequence). The CDR3 has 12 residues. Trimming left V 6 bases short and J 6 bases short, with 9 bases between. Here the CDR3 DNA reads TGTGCCAGCAGTTGGGACGTTCAGCCCCAGCATTTT. As protein: CASSWDVQPQHF.

This chain connects TRBV15 to TRBJ2-3; weak D call: TRBD1 (5 bases). From germline, CDR1 is LNHNV and CDR2 YYDKDF (reference sequence). The CDR3 has 18 residues. V was cut by 1 base and J by 1 base, with 18 bases left in between. The CDR3 reads CATSRGWGSQPRTDTQYF. In DNA form, the CDR3 reads TGTGCCACCAGCAGAGGATGGGGCTCTCAACCCCGCACAGATACGCAGTATTTT.

This clonotype occurred once. The chain is built from TRBV12-3 or TRBV12-4 and TRBJ1-1; D call uncertain. The CDR3 loop spans 12 amino acids. The V end lost 5 bases, the J end lost 6 bases, and 10 bases lay between the germline ends. The CDR3, as DNA: TGTGCCAGCAGTCCCACGGGCCCTGAAGCTTTCTTT. Amino acids: CASSPTGPEAFF.

This chain connects TRBV6-1 to TRBJ1-1, with 7 bases lining up with TRBD1. Losses at the gene ends were 0 bases for V and 1 base for J; bases not matched to a gene: 5. This CDR3 is 16 amino acids long. Looked up from germline, CDR1 is MNHNS and CDR2 is SASEGT. CDR3 bases: TGTGCCAGCAGTGAAGCTGTCGGGACAGAGAACACTGAAGCTTTCTTT. Protein sequence: CASSEAVGTENTEAFF.

Many counts were recorded for this clonotype. This chain connects TRBV29-1 to TRBJ2-7, with TRBD1 as a possible D gene (6 bases). CDR3 length: 15 residues. Germline loops: CDR1 SQVTM, CDR2 ANQGSEA. V lost 7 bases and J lost 0, with 19 bases in between. CDR3 nucleotide sequence: TGCAGCGCCTCACAGGGTACCCTTAGCTCCTACGAGCAGTACTTC. Its protein product is CSASQGTLSSYEQYF.

The CDR3 here is CASSLTEGSSYNEQFF. DNA of the CDR3: TGTGCCAGCTCACTAACGGAGGGTTCATCCTACAATGAGCAGTTCTTC. The V and J genes are TRBV18 and TRBJ2-1, with D possibly TRBD2 on 6 matching bases. There are 16 residues in the CDR3. Germline V lookup: CDR1 KGHSH, CDR2 LQKENI. Trimming took off 4 bases at V and 1 base at J, with 14 bases between the two ends.

This clonotype was detected only a few times. The CDR3 coding sequence is TGTGCCAGCAGCCAAAAGCCACCCGGGACAGGGGGCATCGAGCAGTTCTTC. Protein sequence: CASSQKPPGTGGIEQFF. The chain employs TRBV3-1 and TRBJ2-1, with TRBD1 matching over 12 bases. Germline-derived CDR1 and CDR2 are LGHDT and YNNKEL (reference sequence). The CDR3 length is 17 residues. Losses at the gene ends were 2 bases for V and 10 bases for J; bases not matched to a gene: 12.

The rearrangement links TRBV20-1 to TRBJ1-2, with D possibly TRBD1 on 6 matching bases. Trimming removed 2 bases from V and 2 bases from J, with 9 bases in between. This CDR3 spans 13 amino acids. In germline, CDR1 is DFQATT, CDR2 SNEGSKA (reference sequence). CDR3 DNA: TGCAGTGCTAGACCAGGGGCAAACTATGGCTACACCTTC. Protein product: CSARPGANYGYTF.

About this clonotype: One end of the junction fails to match germline, which may point to a read error. The V and J genes are TRBV7-7 and TRBJ2-5, with D perhaps matching TRBD1 (5 bases). Germline CDR1 is SSHAT and CDR2 is FNYEAQ (reference sequence). The CDR3 is made up of 17 amino acids. CDR3 residues: CASSPGGAGPHQETQYF. The CDR3 bases are TGTGCCAGCAGCCCAGGCGGCGCAGGGCCCCACCAGGAGACCCAGTACTTC. The whole variable domain, filled in from reference TRBV7-7 and TRBJ2-5, reads GAGVSQSPRYKVTKRGQDVTLRCDPISSHATLYWYQQALGQGPEFLTYFNYEAQPDKSGLPSDRFSAERPEGSISTLTIQRTEQRDSAMYRCASSPGGAGPHQETQYFGPGTRLLVL.

Comments on this clonotype: One base away lies a much larger clone, so this may be a sequencing read error. V usage is TRBV2 and J usage is TRBJ1-3; D gene ambiguous. Germline CDR1 SNHLY, CDR2 FYNNEI. Trimming pared 3 bases from V and 9 bases from J, leaving 6 bases between. The CDR3 sequence is 11 residues long. CDR3 protein: CASSDWSTIYF. The CDR3 DNA reads TGTGCCAGCAGTGACTGGAGCACCATATATTTT. Drawing the rest from reference TRBV2 and TRBJ1-3, the complete variable domain is EPEVTQTPSHQVTQMGQEVILRCVPISNHLYFYWYRQILGQKVEFLVSFYNNEISEKSEIFDDQFSVERPDGSNFTLKIRSTKLEDSAMYFCASSDWSTIYFGEGSWLTVV.

This clonotype was observed at least ten times. The rearrangement joins TRBV14 to TRBJ1-2; D call uncertain. The CDR3 extends over 15 amino acids. Germline values: CDR1 SGHDN, CDR2 FVKESK. V was shortened by 1 base and J by 3 bases, with 12 bases between the two germline ends. The CDR3 is CASSQGPGGDYGYTF. Here the CDR3 DNA reads TGTGCCAGCAGCCAAGGCCCGGGCGGAGACTATGGCTACACCTTC.

This clonotype has just one count. This chain links TRBV20-1 with TRBJ2-3; 10 bases align to TRBD2. CDR1 is DFQATT and CDR2 is SNEGSKA in the germline V gene (reference sequence). The CDR3 is 17 amino acids. V was clipped by 3 bases and J by 1 base; unmatched bases: 10. CDR3 nucleotides: TGCAGTGCTAGTGGTAGGGGCCTAGCGGGGGGCACAGATACGCAGTATTTT. It codes for CSASGRGLAGGTDTQYF.

This clonotype was counted ten times or more. The chain has TRBV10-3 and TRBJ2-2; D call uncertain. Germline V gives CDR1 ENHRY, CDR2 SYGVKD. CDR3 length: 14 amino acids. Trimming stripped 6 bases from V and 1 base from J, with 9 bases between. The CDR3 sequence: CAISALLNTGELFF. In DNA form, the CDR3 reads TGTGCCATCAGCGCCCTCCTGAACACCGGGGAGCTGTTTTTT.

This chain links TRBV11-1 with TRBJ2-1; D remains ambiguous. CDR3 length: 15 residues. Germline V gene data show CDR1 as SGHAT and CDR2 as FQDESV (reference sequence). Trimming took 1 base from V and 3 from J, leaving 10 bases between them. CDR3 coding DNA: TGTGCCAGCAGCTTAGGTTCGGCAGGCTACAATGAGCAGTTCTTC. Its protein is CASSLGSAGYNEQFF.

This clonotype was picked up many times. The chain couples TRBV6-5 to TRBJ1-2, with 10 bases matching TRBD1. J gave up 6 bases and V 7 bases, and 2 bases lay outside the gene matches. Germline V CDR1 and CDR2: MNHEY, SVGAGI. The CDR3 length is 12 residues. The CDR3 DNA reads TGTGCCAGCACCGACAGGGGGCATGGCTACACCTTC. It yields the protein CASTDRGHGYTF.

In this sample, this clonotype turned up many times. The chain employs TRBV7-9 and TRBJ1-2; the D is unclear. The ends were cut back, 6 bases at V and 5 bases at J, with 13 bases in the middle. The CDR3 runs to 13 residues. Germline V gene lookup returns CDR1 SEHNR and CDR2 FQNEAQ (reference sequence). In DNA, the CDR3 is TGTGCCAGCAGGGGGTCAGAGAGGTATGGCTACACCTTC. Amino acids: CASRGSERYGYTF. The full variable domain, its missing parts supplied by reference TRBV7-9 and TRBJ1-2, is DTGVSQNPRHKITKRGQNVTFRCDPISEHNRLYWYRQTLGQGPEFLTYFQNEAQLEKSRLLSDRFSAERPKGSFSTLEIQRTEQGDSAMYLCASRGSERYGYTFGSGTRLTVV.

This clonotype was observed at least ten times. This chain connects TRBV11-3 to TRBJ2-2; 7 nucleotides align to TRBD2. V lost 4 bases and J lost 0; bases outside the gene matches: 14. Germline CDR1 reads SGHNT; CDR2 reads YENEEA. The CDR3 sequence is 19 residues long. The CDR3 region has the DNA TGTGCCAGCAGCTCCGGTACCGGGCGGGGGTCCGCGAACACCGGGGAGCTGTTTTTT. Encoded protein: CASSSGTGRGSANTGELFF.

This clonotype came up many times. The chain has TRBV6-5 and TRBJ2-3, with TRBD1 identical over 9 bases. Germline assignment: CDR1 MNHEY and CDR2 SVGAGI. The CDR3 sequence is 16 residues long. The ends lost 5 bases at V and 4 bases at J; junction bases unmatched: 10. In nucleotides, the CDR3 is TGTGCCAGCAGTCGAAACCGGGACAGGGTTGCAGATACGCAGTATTTT. Amino acid sequence: CASSRNRDRVADTQYF.

The gene calls are TRBV29-1 and TRBJ2-5, with 7 bases identical to TRBD1. Looked up from germline, CDR1 is SQVTM and CDR2 is ANQGSEA. V lost 8 bases to trimming and J lost 4 bases; unmatched junction nucleotides: 13. This CDR3 comprises 14 residues. CDR3 amino acids: CSLRQGLKAETQYF. DNA of the CDR3: TGCAGCTTACGACAGGGTTTGAAGGCAGAGACCCAGTACTTC.

This clonotype has ten or more counts. This chain links TRBV18 with TRBJ2-1, with a weak D call TRBD2 (6 bases). The V and J ends lost 0 bases and 15 bases respectively, with 12 bases between them. The CDR3 totals 12 residues. The V gene's germline CDR1 is KGHSH and CDR2 LQKENI. CDR3 in DNA: TGTGCCAGCTCACCACCGAGCGGGTATCGGTTCTTC. Translation: CASSPPSGYRFF.

This clonotype was picked up one time. The V and J genes are TRBV7-3 and TRBJ1-6, with a possible D match to TRBD1 (5 bases). This CDR3 has 14 residues. Germline V gene lookup returns CDR1 SGHTA and CDR2 FQGTGA. The ends were cut back, 4 bases at V and 9 bases at J, with 13 bases in the middle. This CDR3 reads CASSSDGAFSPLHF. The CDR3 DNA reads TGTGCCAGCAGCTCCGACGGGGCTTTTTCACCCCTCCACTTT.

This clonotype turned up a few times. The rearrangement joins TRBV30 to TRBJ2-1, with D uncertain. The germline gives CDR1 GTSNPN, CDR2 SVGIG (reference sequence). The ends were cut back, 0 bases at V and 6 bases at J, with 12 bases in the middle. The CDR3 has 14 amino acids. The CDR3 region is CAWSVLGYRNEQFF. The CDR3 DNA reads as TGTGCCTGGAGTGTACTTGGTTACCGCAATGAGCAGTTCTTC.